The next 10 T cell receptor beta chains were all read from a single sample in a study of response to subunit inactivated influenza vaccine. TCRdb fed the RT-PCR reads into MiXCR, producing one record per CDR3 protein. The profile shows hundreds of thousands of distinct CDR3 sequences, 11% to 15% of them singletons. The sequencing used PBMCs from blood, collected 14 to 15 days before vaccination. These receptors were taken from a man between 45 and 60 years old who received an inactivated influenza vaccine.

The chain combines TRBV7-6 with TRBJ2-7, with TRBD2 matching 7 bases. CDR1 and CDR2 (germline): SGHVS, FNYEAQ. The J segment lost 7 bases and the V segment lost 2 bases, leaving 5 bases of the junction unmatched. The CDR3 is 13 residues long. The CDR3 DNA reads TGTGCCAGCAGCTTATCTTCTAGCGGAGAGCAGTACTTC. Amino acids: CASSLSSSGEQYF.

The chain recombines TRBV6-1 with TRBJ1-1; 10 bases fit TRBD1. The V segment lost 6 bases and the J segment 7 bases; nucleotides outside the gene matches: 11. The CDR3 runs to 15 residues. Germline V gene data show CDR1 as MNHNS and CDR2 as SASEGT. Written as DNA, the CDR3 is TGTGCCAGCAGGGGACAGGGGCAAGGAACTATTGAAGCTTTCTTT. Translated: CASRGQGQGTIEAFF.

This chain uses TRBV20-1 with TRBJ2-7; D might be TRBD2 (5 bases). This CDR3 region has 13 residues. In germline, CDR1 is DFQATT, CDR2 SNEGSKA (reference sequence). V lost 6 bases, J lost 0 bases, and 12 bases lay in between. In nucleotides, the CDR3 is TGCAGTGCCCTACTAGATCCCTCCTACGAGCAGTACTTC. The encoded protein is CSALLDPSYEQYF.

This clonotype has a handful of counts. This CDR3 is CASSPGTAPHTDTQYF. CDR3 DNA sequence: TGTGCCAGCAGCCCCGGGACAGCCCCCCACACAGATACGCAGTATTTT. The chain employs TRBV7-2 and TRBJ2-3; 7 bases are shared with TRBD1. The CDR3 sequence is 16 residues long. Germline V gene data show CDR1 as SGHTA and CDR2 as FQGNSA. Trimming took 5 bases from V and 2 from J; bases not matched to a gene: 10.

The CDR3 protein is CASSLRDRVLGHYGYTF. The CDR3 nucleotides are TGTGCCAGCAGCTTGCGGGACAGGGTCCTTGGCCACTATGGCTACACCTTC. The chain employs TRBV7-2 and TRBJ1-2, with 9 nucleotides matching TRBD1. CDR3 length: 17 residues. Germline V CDR1 and CDR2: SGHTA, FQGNSA. Trimming cost V 3 bases and J 3 bases; bases outside gene matches: 11.

There are a few counts of this clonotype. This rearrangement joins TRBV15 to TRBJ2-7; D is perhaps TRBD2 (5 bases). The V end was cut by 3 bases, the J end by 6 bases, with 18 bases between. This CDR3 is built from 15 residues. The germline V gene encodes CDR1 LNHNV and CDR2 YYDKDF (reference sequence). CDR3 protein: CATSRTSSRKSEQYF. The CDR3 DNA reads as TGTGCCACCAGCAGGACCTCTAGCAGAAAAAGCGAGCAGTACTTC.

The rearrangement uses TRBV7-8 and TRBJ2-5; 8 bases align to TRBD1. Per the germline V gene, CDR1 is SGHVS and CDR2 is FQNEAQ. V shed 6 bases and J 2 bases; nucleotides not matched to a gene: 2. The CDR3 spans 13 residues. The CDR3 region is CASRQGGQETQYF. DNA for the CDR3: TGTGCCAGCAGACAGGGGGGTCAAGAGACCCAGTACTTC.

The rearrangement uses TRBV5-1 and TRBJ2-5, with 10 bases fitting TRBD1. V shed 4 bases, J shed 5 bases, and the junction held 8 bases outside the gene matches. This CDR3 spans 15 amino acids. The V gene's germline CDR1 is SGHRS and CDR2 YFSETQ. DNA of the CDR3: TGCGCCAGCAGCCCGGAGACAGGGGGCGATGAGACCCAGTACTTC. As protein: CASSPETGGDETQYF.

The V and J genes are TRBV28 and TRBJ2-3; 9 bases fit TRBD2. CDR1 and CDR2 (germline): MDHEN, SYDVKM. The length of the CDR3 is 16 residues. V gave up 2 bases and J gave up 0 bases; unmatched junction bases: 3. This CDR3 reads CASSLAGGLSTDTQYF. DNA for the CDR3: TGTGCCAGCAGTTTAGCGGGAGGGCTTAGCACAGATACGCAGTATTTT.

A few counts support this clonotype. The chain carries TRBV11-1 and TRBJ2-1; 11 nucleotides line up with TRBD2. Germline-derived CDR1 and CDR2 are SGHAT and FQDESV (reference sequence). The junction had 10 bases not matched to a gene; V was cut back by 2 bases and J by 1 base. This CDR3 comprises 19 residues. The CDR3: CASSLTGSTSGRSYNEQFF. DNA for the CDR3: TGTGCCAGCAGCTTAACCGGTAGTACTAGCGGGAGATCCTACAATGAGCAGTTCTTC.